This TCR beta chain came from a study of blood T cell repertoires in COVID-19. Germline V gene lookup returns CDR1 ENHRY and CDR2 SYGVKD. The V and J ends lost 8 bases and 0 bases respectively, with 8 bases between them. The CDR3 is 13 residues long. Clones were sequenced by immunoSEQ multiplex PCR, and TCRdb holds only the in-frame ones, with some missing. The repertoire holds 150,000 to 180,000 clones, with around 83% as singletons. This clone has just a few counts. This receptor was obtained from a woman aged 55-70 years with COVID-19, enrolled during active disease. The sample consisted of peripheral blood. This chain connects TRBV10-3 to TRBJ1-5; D gene unclear. The CDR3 protein is CAIQAYSNQPQHF. DNA of the CDR3: TGTGCCATCCAGGCTTATAGCAATCAGCCCCAGCATTTT.